The 28 T cell receptor beta chains presented below share a single source sample, sequenced in a study of Tregs in tolerant kidney transplant recipients. Generated by immunoSEQ multiplex PCR, the TCRdb table keeps only in-frame clones and is missing some. The profile shows some 250,000 clones, 80% to 85% of them singletons. The sample comprised CD4+ T cells from blood. These receptors all stem from a human donor in good health.

The chain links TRBV9 to TRBJ2-1; tentatively, D is TRBD2 (6 bases). The germline V gene encodes CDR1 SGDLS and CDR2 YYNGEE. V gave up 6 bases and J gave up 2 bases, with 15 bases separating them. The CDR3 has 15 residues. CDR3 region: CASTPYSGTYNEQFF. DNA of the CDR3: TGTGCCAGCACCCCTTATAGCGGAACCTACAATGAGCAGTTCTTC.

This chain joins TRBV9 and TRBJ1-2; no firm D call. The CDR3 sequence is 13 residues long. V lost 0 bases, J lost 8 bases, and 11 bases lay in between. From germline, CDR1 is SGDLS and CDR2 YYNGEE. The CDR3 bases are TGTGCCAGCAGCGTAGATGCTATCTACGGCTACACCTTC. Protein: CASSVDAIYGYTF.

The V call is TRBV2, the J call TRBJ1-2; D is perhaps TRBD1 (6 bases). With 4 bases removed from V and 2 bases from J, the gap between germline ends came to 14 bases. Germline V gives CDR1 SNHLY, CDR2 FYNNEI. CDR3 length equals 15 residues. The CDR3 region has the DNA TGTGCCAGCAGTGTCAGGGGCGGGGGGAACTATGGCTACACCTTC. It codes for CASSVRGGGNYGYTF.

The J gene is TRBJ1-2, the V gene TRBV7-3; D is unclear. Germline V gene sequence: CDR1 SGHTA, CDR2 FQGTGA. Trimming took 5 bases from V and 10 from J, leaving 14 bases between them. The CDR3 consists of 12 residues. The CDR3 sequence: CASSTPGGPYTF. The CDR3 DNA is TGTGCCAGCAGCACCCCGGGAGGGCCCTACACCTTC.

In DNA, the CDR3 is TGCAGCGTTGAAACGCGGGGAGGTGAGCAGTTCTTC. It encodes CSVETRGGEQFF. J is TRBJ2-1 and V is TRBV29-1, with a weak D call TRBD2 (6 bases). V was clipped by 2 bases and J by 9 bases, with 11 bases between them. Germline lookup yields CDR1 SQVTM and CDR2 ANQGSEA. The CDR3 covers 12 residues.

About this clone: Other DNA sequences in the same sample also yield this CDR3. The chain combines TRBV27 with TRBJ2-7, with TRBD2 matching over 10 bases. CDR1 and CDR2 from the germline V gene are MNHEY and SMNVEV (reference sequence). CDR3 length: 16 amino acids. After removal of 5 bases from V and 7 bases from J, the junction contained 14 bases not matched to a gene. The CDR3 sequence: CASSPRSQREGREQYF. The CDR3, as DNA: TGTGCCAGCAGTCCAAGATCGCAGCGGGAGGGTCGAGAGCAGTACTTC.

The gene calls are TRBV5-1 and TRBJ1-6, with TRBD1 identical over 8 bases. Germline trimming cut 4 bases from V and 7 bases from J; bases unmatched to any gene: 7. The CDR3 consists of 15 residues. Germline-derived CDR1 and CDR2 are SGHRS and YFSETQ. In nucleotides, the CDR3 is TGCGCCAGCAGCCATTTACAGGGGGGCAATTCACCCCTCCACTTT. This codes for CASSHLQGGNSPLHF.

This clone was recorded once. This chain uses TRBV19 with TRBJ2-6; weak D call: TRBD2 (5 bases). The CDR3 has 17 residues. V was pared by 6 bases and J by 1 base, with 16 bases between. Germline CDR1 reads LNHDA; CDR2 reads SQIVND (reference sequence). CDR3 region: CASSPVEATSGANVLTF. The CDR3 region has the DNA TGTGCCAGTAGCCCAGTGGAGGCGACATCTGGGGCCAACGTCCTGACTTTC.

Worth noting for this clone: In the same sample, other DNA sequences code for this CDR3. The gene calls are TRBV6-1 and TRBJ1-5; no clear D. V lost 1 base, J lost 4 bases, and 5 bases lay in between. Germline CDR1 and CDR2: MNHNS and SASEGT. The CDR3 runs to 13 residues. The CDR3 is CASSEGGNQPQHF. Here the CDR3 DNA reads TGTGCCAGCAGTGAAGGAGGGAATCAGCCCCAGCATTTT.

The rearrangement uses TRBV5-1 and TRBJ2-2; D is perhaps TRBD2 (5 bases). The CDR3 spans 13 residues. Germline assignment: CDR1 SGHRS and CDR2 YFSETQ. V was shortened by 5 bases and J by 7 bases, with 12 bases between the two germline ends. The CDR3 is CASRPDSGGELFF. CDR3 bases: TGCGCCAGCAGACCGGACTCAGGCGGGGAGCTGTTTTTT.

This chain uses TRBV4-1 with TRBJ1-4, with 7 bases lining up with TRBD1. The germline gives CDR1 MGHRA, CDR2 YSYEKL. This CDR3 is 13 amino acids long. The J segment lost 8 bases and the V segment lost 6 bases, leaving 6 bases of the junction unmatched. The CDR3 DNA sequence: TGCGCCAGCAGATACAGGGGAGGGGAAAAACTGTTTTTT. The encoded protein is CASRYRGGEKLFF.

The rearrangement joins TRBV11-3 to TRBJ2-1; 11 nucleotides line up with TRBD2. Per the germline V gene, CDR1 is SGHNT and CDR2 is YENEEA. The CDR3 spans 15 residues. V dropped 3 bases and J dropped 4; count of bases not matched to a gene: 2. The CDR3 reads CASSLGLADYNEQFF. Here the CDR3 DNA reads TGTGCCAGCAGCTTGGGACTAGCGGATTACAATGAGCAGTTCTTC.

The table lists this clone with a few counts. The gene calls are TRBV6-5 and TRBJ2-7; D is perhaps TRBD2 (6 bases). The CDR3 spans 11 residues. Germline CDR1 and CDR2: MNHEY and SVGAGI. Trimming pared 8 bases from V and 1 base from J, leaving 6 bases between. The CDR3 is CASGGSYEQYF. The CDR3 DNA reads as TGTGCCAGCGGGGGGTCCTACGAGCAGTACTTC.

The genes are TRBV7-2 and TRBJ1-1; D is undetermined. Trimming cost V 5 bases and J 3 bases, with 13 bases left between them. Germline V gene lookup returns CDR1 SGHTA and CDR2 FQGNSA. The CDR3 spans 14 residues. The CDR3 nucleotides are TGTGCCAGCAGCATCCTCAGGTCGGACACTGAAGCTTTCTTT. It translates to CASSILRSDTEAFF.

In its sample, this clone was seen once. At the DNA level, this CDR3 is encoded by other sequences in the same sample as well. The rearrangement links TRBV30 to TRBJ1-1; D gene unclear. The V gene lost 7 bases and the J gene lost 0 bases, with 12 bases spanning the gap. Germline loops: CDR1 GTSNPN, CDR2 SVGIG (reference sequence). CDR3 length equals 13 residues. CDR3 sequence: CASRRQLNTEAFF. The CDR3 DNA reads as TGTGCCTCCCGACGGCAGCTGAACACTGAAGCTTTCTTT.

The chain uses TRBV11-2 and TRBJ2-2, with D maybe TRBD2 (6 bases). The CDR3 is 15 residues long. CDR1 and CDR2 (germline): SGHAT, FQNNGV. The germline V and J ends were trimmed by 6 bases and 2 bases, with 13 bases remaining between them. CDR3 sequence (DNA): TGTGCCAGCAGGCCCTTGGGACTCAACACCGGGGAGCTGTTTTTT. Its protein product is CASRPLGLNTGELFF.

The chain carries TRBV11-2 and TRBJ2-1, with unresolved D. V was trimmed by 5 bases and J by 1 base, leaving 12 bases between them. This CDR3 is built from 15 residues. Germline V gives CDR1 SGHAT, CDR2 FQNNGV. The CDR3 is CASSLSVGSYNEQFF. The CDR3 DNA reads TGTGCCAGCAGCCTCAGCGTTGGTTCCTACAATGAGCAGTTCTTC.

This sequence joins TRBV6-5 and TRBJ1-2; 8 bases fit TRBD1. The germline gives CDR1 MNHEY, CDR2 SVGAGI. V lost 5 bases, J lost 5 bases, and 10 bases stayed unmatched. The CDR3 has 15 residues. The CDR3 DNA follows: TGTGCCAGCAGTAAAGGACAGGGAGGAAATTATGGCTACACCTTC. Encoded protein: CASSKGQGGNYGYTF.

V is TRBV10-2 and J is TRBJ1-1; D may be TRBD1 (6 bases). CDR1 and CDR2 from the germline V gene are WSHSY and SAAADI. CDR3 size: 18 residues. V lost 2 bases, J lost 1 base, and 20 bases lay in between. The CDR3 reads CASSERGRPSGENTEAFF. The CDR3 DNA follows: TGCGCCAGCAGTGAGCGGGGGCGACCTTCTGGGGAGAACACTGAAGCTTTCTTT.

The chain couples TRBV5-4 to TRBJ2-6; TRBD1 aligns across 7 bases. The length of the CDR3 is 14 residues. Germline V gives CDR1 SGHNT, CDR2 YYREEE (reference sequence). V gave up 5 bases and J gave up 2 bases; unmatched junction bases: 1. The chain's CDR3 is CASRTGTGANVLTF. DNA of the CDR3: TGTGCCAGCAGGACAGGGACTGGGGCCAACGTCCTGACTTTC. Based on the CDR3 plus reference TRBV5-4 and TRBJ2-6, the full variable domain is ETGVTQSPTHLIKTRGQQVTLRCSSQSGHNTVSWYQQALGQGPQFIFQYYREEENGRGNFPPRFSGLQFPNYSSELNVNALELDDSALYLCASRTGTGANVLTFGAGSRLTVL.

The gene calls are TRBV12-2 and TRBJ2-1; TRBD2 is the table's D call and was not checked against the DNA. TRBV12-2 is given as a pseudogene. The CDR3 loop spans 19 amino acids. Here the CDR3 reads CASRFRLAGGQFPYNEQFF. The CDR3 DNA reads TGTGCAAGTCGCTTCAGACTAGCGGGGGGGCAATTCCCCTACAATGAGCAGTTCTTC.

The gene calls are TRBV14 and TRBJ2-3, with D hard to call. Trimming cost V 4 bases and J 6 bases, with 11 bases left between them. Germline CDR1 and CDR2: SGHDN and FVKESK. The CDR3 is 13 amino acids. As DNA, the CDR3 is TGTGCCAGCAGCCTTGATCCCCGGGATACGCAGTATTTT. Encoded protein: CASSLDPRDTQYF.

The chain uses TRBV18 and TRBJ2-1; 11 nucleotides line up with TRBD1. The CDR3 sequence is 15 residues long. V trimming: 1 base; J trimming: 7 bases; junction bases outside the gene matches: 3. The germline gives CDR1 KGHSH, CDR2 LQKENI. The CDR3 region has the DNA TGTGCCAGCTCACCACAGGGACAGGGGGTTAATGAGCAGTTCTTC. Its protein is CASSPQGQGVNEQFF. The full variable domain, with the rest looked up from reference TRBV18 and TRBJ2-1, is NAGVMQNPRHLVRRRGQEARLRCSPMKGHSHVYWYRQLPEEGLKFMVYLQKENIIDESGMPKERFSAEFPKEGPSILRIQQVVRGDSAAYFCASSPQGQGVNEQFFGPGTRLTVL.

The chain joins TRBV5-1 to TRBJ1-6; D is ambiguous. Germline V gene sequence: CDR1 SGHRS, CDR2 YFSETQ. The CDR3 loop spans 15 amino acids. With 1 base removed from V and 2 bases from J, the gap between germline ends came to 7 bases. The CDR3 DNA sequence: TGCGCCAGCAGCTTGCTGGGTACCTATAATTCACCCCTCCACTTT. It encodes CASSLLGTYNSPLHF. The variable domain in full, with the rest retrieved from reference TRBV5-1 and TRBJ1-6, is KAGVTQTPRYLIKTRGQQVTLSCSPISGHRSVSWYQQTPGQGLQFLFEYFSETQRNKGNFPGRFSGRQFSNSRSEMNVSTLELGDSALYLCASSLLGTYNSPLHFGNGTRLTVT.

CDR3 amino acids: CASSEWESGGQETQYF. As DNA, the CDR3 is TGTGCCAGCAGTGAATGGGAGAGCGGGGGGCAAGAGACCCAGTACTTC. The chain combines TRBV25-1 with TRBJ2-5, with 9 bases matching TRBD2. Germline V gene sequence: CDR1 MGHDK, CDR2 SYGVNS. J gave up 2 bases and V 1 base, and 5 bases lay outside the gene matches. The CDR3 is 16 amino acids.

The V and J genes are TRBV19 and TRBJ1-3; no firm D call. The CDR3 is 15 residues long. Deletions cut 2 bases from V and 3 bases from J, with 11 bases between. Germline V gene data show CDR1 as LNHDA and CDR2 as SQIVND (reference sequence). CDR3 nucleotide sequence: TGTGCCAGTAGTATATACGGTTTACATGGAAACACCATATATTTT. Translated: CASSIYGLHGNTIYF.

This chain links TRBV18 with TRBJ1-1; D gene uncertain. CDR3 length equals 12 residues. The germline V and J ends were trimmed by 5 bases and 1 base, with 5 bases remaining between them. Germline CDR1 KGHSH, CDR2 LQKENI. The CDR3 reads CASSTQNTEAFF. CDR3 coding DNA: TGTGCCAGCTCAACACAGAACACTGAAGCTTTCTTT.

This chain links TRBV15 with TRBJ1-4; D remains ambiguous. Germline CDR1 is LNHNV and CDR2 is YYDKDF (reference sequence). This CDR3 has 15 residues. V shed 0 bases and J shed 3 bases, with 8 bases lying between them. The CDR3 loop reads CATSRDREANEKLFF. The CDR3 coding sequence is TGTGCCACCAGCAGAGATCGGGAGGCTAATGAAAAACTGTTTTTT.